This T cell receptor beta chain is from a study of blood T cells in healthy people across ages. There were healthy Caucasian individuals from Russia, aged 6 to 90, serving as donors. A second about 6 to 12 cycle PCR used barcoded and J-beta primers. Sequencing of every sample gave 3 million or more CDR3-containing paired-end reads. TCRdb processed the 5' RACE reads anew with MiXCR; each CDR3 protein has one entry. The profile shows around 970,000 distinct CDR3 sequences, just over 50% of them singletons. Findings and caveats of the study: Bulk PBMC profiling left naive and antigen-experienced comparisons inconclusive. Age brought a roughly linear fall in TCR beta diversity measured per million T cells.

This clonotype showed up many times. Its antigen is not known. Material for sequencing was blood. This clonotype was obtained from a woman in her sixties in good health.

The CDR3 loop is CASSLGGTSGIYNEQFF. DNA of the CDR3: TGTGCCAGCAGCTTGGGGGGGACTAGCGGAATCTACAATGAGCAGTTCTTC. The chain has TRBV5-5 and TRBJ2-1; 11 bases fit TRBD2. V lost 0 bases, J lost 3 bases, and 5 bases stayed unmatched. This CDR3 spans 17 amino acids. From germline, CDR1 is SGHKS and CDR2 YYEKEE (reference sequence).